This T cell receptor (beta chain) was captured by sequencing in a study of blood T cell repertoires in COVID-19. About the study: Samples of COVID-19 (acute and convalescent) were obtained from the United States, Italy and Spain.

Libraries were prepared by immunoSEQ multiplex PCR; TCRdb keeps only in-frame clonotypes and omits some of them. This sample yields more than 70,000 clones, of which roughly four fifths are seen a single time; roughly 27% belongs to the top ten. This CDR3 contains 15 residues. Trimming removed 4 bases from V and 1 base from J; junction bases left unmatched: 3. Germline CDR1 is MNHEY and CDR2 is SVGAGI. The receptor comes from a human donor in a cohort sampled during active COVID-19. Sequencing input: peripheral blood. V gene TRBV6-5 combines with J gene TRBJ2-2, with 7 bases matching TRBD2. As DNA, the CDR3 is TGTGCCAGCAGTTTTCCGGGGGGGAACACCGGGGAGCTGTTTTTT. This sequence encodes CASSFPGGNTGELFF.